The 21 T cell receptor beta chains below come from one sample, sequenced in a study of radiotherapy plus CTLA-4 blockade in lung cancer. Libraries were prepared by immunoSEQ multiplex PCR; TCRdb keeps only in-frame clonotypes and omits some of them. Seen here are around 91,000 clones, approximately 86% observed once, and the top ten hold 4.9%. Sequencing was performed on peripheral blood, taken from a patient treated with radiotherapy plus ipilimumab. These receptors all come from a human donor with non-small cell lung cancer that progressed on radiotherapy plus ipilimumab.

The V gene is TRBV7-3, the J gene TRBJ2-1; 10 bases line up with TRBD2. The CDR3 totals 15 residues. With V trimmed by 6 bases and J by 8 bases, 10 bases remained unmatched. Germline V CDR1 and CDR2: SGHTA, FQGTGA. The CDR3 bases are TGTGCCAGCAGTTTAGGGGCTAGCGGGAGCTATGAGCAGTTCTTC. This sequence encodes CASSLGASGSYEQFF. The full variable domain, its missing parts supplied by reference TRBV7-3 and TRBJ2-1, is GAGVSQTPSNKVTEKGKYVELRCDPISGHTALYWYRQSLGQGPEFLIYFQGTGAADDSGLPNDRFFAVRPEGSVSTLKIQRTERGDSAVYLCASSLGASGSYEQFFGPGTRLTVL.

This chain joins TRBV5-4 and TRBJ2-1, with 9 bases fitting TRBD2. The trim removed 0 bases at V and 8 bases at J, leaving 3 bases unmatched. CDR1 SGHNT and CDR2 YYREEE come from the germline V gene (reference sequence). The CDR3 consists of 14 residues. In nucleotides, the CDR3 is TGTGCCAGCAGCTTGGTTAGCGGGAGAGATGAGCAGTTCTTC. This sequence encodes CASSLVSGRDEQFF.

This chain joins TRBV5-1 and TRBJ1-1; D ambiguous. The V end lost 0 bases, the J end lost 7 bases, and 10 bases lay between the germline ends. In germline, CDR1 is SGHRS, CDR2 YFSETQ. This CDR3 has 13 residues. The DNA of the CDR3 is TGCGCCAGCAGCTTGGATCAGCCGTATGAAGCTTTCTTT. Encoded protein: CASSLDQPYEAFF.

This chain links TRBV6-1 with TRBJ1-1; D is ambiguous. Trimming shortened V by 8 bases and J by 0 bases, and 10 bases separated the two germline ends. CDR1 MNHNS and CDR2 SASEGT come from the germline V gene. The CDR3 consists of 13 residues. The CDR3 protein is CASGNSLNTEAFF. The CDR3, as DNA: TGTGCCAGCGGGAACTCGCTGAACACTGAAGCTTTCTTT.

CDR3 amino acids: CASNRAGQETQYF. For the CDR3, the DNA is TGTGCCAGCAATCGTGCAGGGCAAGAGACCCAGTACTTC. The chain joins TRBV6-5 to TRBJ2-5; possibly TRBD1 for D (5 bases). Trimming took off 7 bases at V and 2 bases at J, with 11 bases between the two ends. Germline V gene lookup returns CDR1 MNHEY and CDR2 SVGAGI. The CDR3 spans 13 residues.

This chain connects TRBV6-5 to TRBJ1-2; D unresolved. V lost 6 bases, J lost 6 bases, and 8 bases lay in between. Germline V CDR1 and CDR2: MNHEY, SVGAGI. The CDR3 has 11 residues. The CDR3 sequence: CASSRSDGYTF. CDR3 sequence (DNA): TGTGCCAGCAGCCGATCAGATGGCTACACCTTC.

The chain employs TRBV9 and TRBJ1-5; 10 bases are shared with TRBD1. Germline V gives CDR1 SGDLS, CDR2 YYNGEE. The V gene end was trimmed by 4 bases and the J gene end by 5 bases; junction bases not matched to a gene: 3. This CDR3 is built from 14 residues. As DNA, the CDR3 is TGTGCCAGCAGCTCGGGACAGGGGTATCAGCCCCAGCATTTT. Amino acids: CASSSGQGYQPQHF.

V gene TRBV27 combines with J gene TRBJ1-1; tentative D call: TRBD1 (5 bases). The V gene lost 5 bases and the J gene lost 7 bases, with 11 bases spanning the gap. This CDR3 has 12 residues. CDR1 is MNHEY, CDR2 SMNVEV, per germline (reference sequence). CDR3 DNA: TGTGCCAGCAGTAAGAGGGGTTTTGAAGCTTTCTTT. Protein sequence: CASSKRGFEAFF.

The rearrangement joins TRBV30 to TRBJ1-5; D gene unclear. Trimming left V 4 bases short and J 0 bases short, with 13 bases between. Germline values: CDR1 GTSNPN, CDR2 SVGIG (reference sequence). The CDR3 is made up of 15 amino acids. CDR3 residues: CAWIGGPYSNQPQHF. The DNA of the CDR3 is TGTGCCTGGATAGGAGGGCCCTATAGCAATCAGCCCCAGCATTTT. The full variable domain, rest sourced from reference TRBV30 and TRBJ1-5, is SQTIHQWPATLVQPVGSPLSLECTVEGTSNPNLYWYRQAAGRGLQLLFYSVGIGQISSEVPQNLSASRPQDRQFILSSKKLLLSDSGFYLCAWIGGPYSNQPQHFGDGTRLSIL.

This clone was seen once. The V and J genes are TRBV5-6 and TRBJ2-7, with D perhaps TRBD1 or TRBD2 (5 bases each). Trimming took 1 base from V and 6 from J, leaving 17 bases between them. Germline V lookup: CDR1 SGHDT, CDR2 YYEEEE. This CDR3 has 15 amino acids. DNA for the CDR3: TGTGCCAGCAGCTTGAATTTGCTCGGGGCCGGCGAGCAGTACTTC. Translated, it gives CASSLNLLGAGEQYF.

The J gene is TRBJ2-7, the V gene TRBV19; possible D gene TRBD1, 5 bases. Trimming left V 7 bases short and J 3 bases short, with 16 bases between. Germline V gene lookup returns CDR1 LNHDA and CDR2 SQIVND (reference sequence). CDR3 size: 14 residues. CDR3 bases: TGTGCCAGTACCCCCTGGGTAGGGGACTACGAGCAGTACTTC. This sequence encodes CASTPWVGDYEQYF.

The chain recombines TRBV9 with TRBJ2-2; 8 positions match TRBD2. Trimming removed 4 bases from V and 7 bases from J; junction bases left unmatched: 9. Germline CDR1 SGDLS, CDR2 YYNGEE. This CDR3 has 15 residues. The CDR3, as DNA: TGTGCCAGCAGCCCGGGAGGGGGAGTTGGCGGGGAGCTGTTTTTT. Translation: CASSPGGGVGGELFF. The full variable domain, its missing parts supplied by reference TRBV9 and TRBJ2-2, is DSGVTQTPKHLITATGQRVTLRCSPRSGDLSVYWYQQSLDQGLQFLIQYYNGEERAKGNILERFSAQQFPDLHSELNLSSLELGDSALYFCASSPGGGVGGELFFGEGSRLTVL.

This chain joins TRBV10-3 and TRBJ2-1; D is perhaps TRBD2 (7 bases). The CDR3 is 14 amino acids. Trimming took off 3 bases at V and 10 bases at J, with 16 bases between the two ends. Looked up from germline, CDR1 is ENHRY and CDR2 is SYGVKD. CDR3 DNA: TGTGCCATCAGTGACGGTCGGGGGGCGGGAGAGCAGTTCTTC. Its translation is CAISDGRGAGEQFF.

This chain uses TRBV5-1 with TRBJ2-3; D unclear. The CDR3 length is 13 residues. V was shortened by 5 bases and J by 4 bases, with 11 bases between the two germline ends. The germline CDR1 and CDR2 sequences are SGHRS and YFSETQ. The CDR3 loop is CASRAHGADTQYF. The CDR3 DNA is TGCGCCAGCAGAGCCCACGGCGCAGATACGCAGTATTTT. Full variable domain (outside the CDR3, taken from reference TRBV5-1 and TRBJ2-3): KAGVTQTPRYLIKTRGQQVTLSCSPISGHRSVSWYQQTPGQGLQFLFEYFSETQRNKGNFPGRFSGRQFSNSRSEMNVSTLELGDSALYLCASRAHGADTQYFGPGTRLTVL.

The rearrangement uses TRBV7-9 and TRBJ1-1; weak D call: TRBD1 (5 bases). Germline CDR1 and CDR2: SEHNR and FQNEAQ (reference sequence). Trimming cost V 6 bases and J 0 bases, with 11 bases left between them. The CDR3 is 14 amino acids. Here the CDR3 DNA reads TGTGCCAGCAGGCCCGGGACGGTGAACACTGAAGCTTTCTTT. It specifies CASRPGTVNTEAFF.

The V and J genes are TRBV9 and TRBJ1-2; D gene uncertain. The V gene lost 0 bases and the J gene lost 8 bases, with 8 bases spanning the gap. The CDR3 loop spans 12 amino acids. The germline CDR1 and CDR2 sequences are SGDLS and YYNGEE. CDR3 sequence: CASSVAGGGYTF. CDR3 nucleotides: TGTGCCAGCAGCGTAGCTGGTGGAGGCTACACCTTC.

This chain connects TRBV2 to TRBJ1-1; D is uncertain. In germline, CDR1 is SNHLY, CDR2 FYNNEI. This CDR3 comprises 14 residues. V lost 0 bases to trimming and J lost 6 bases, with 11 bases between them. CDR3 bases: TGTGCCAGCAGTGAAGCGGGTAGTCTGGCTGAAGCTTTCTTT. It is translated as CASSEAGSLAEAFF.

The V and J genes are TRBV29-1 and TRBJ1-1, with TRBD1 matching over 8 bases. The CDR3 runs to 11 residues. V was pared by 8 bases and J by 5 bases, with 4 bases of the junction left unmatched. Looked up from germline, CDR1 is SQVTM and CDR2 is ANQGSEA. This CDR3 is CSFTGGTEAFF. DNA for the CDR3: TGCAGCTTCACAGGGGGGACTGAAGCTTTCTTT.

The V gene is TRBV6-5, the J gene TRBJ1-1; possible D gene TRBD1, 5 bases. From germline, CDR1 is MNHEY and CDR2 SVGAGI. Trimming took 2 bases from V and 10 from J, leaving 14 bases between them. The CDR3 runs to 13 residues. The DNA of the CDR3 is TGTGCCAGCAGTTACCCCGCCGCAGGGATAGCTTTCTTT. Amino acids: CASSYPAAGIAFF.

The chain joins TRBV7-3 to TRBJ2-3, with 11 bases lining up with TRBD2. Germline V CDR1 and CDR2: SGHTA, FQGTGA. This CDR3 has 15 amino acids. J lost 14 bases, V lost 4 bases, and 14 bases had no gene match. CDR3 in amino acids: CASSSTGTSGERVYF. For the CDR3, the DNA is TGTGCCAGCAGCTCAACCGGGACTAGCGGAGAGAGGGTGTATTTT.

V usage is TRBV2 and J usage is TRBJ1-5; 11 nucleotides line up with TRBD1. CDR3 length: 15 amino acids. The germline CDR1 and CDR2 sequences are SNHLY and FYNNEI. V was clipped by 8 bases and J by 4 bases; unmatched bases: 7. CDR3 coding DNA: TGTGCCAGCCTTGATAGGGACAGGGGGAATCAGCCCCAGCATTTT. Translated, it gives CASLDRDRGNQPQHF.